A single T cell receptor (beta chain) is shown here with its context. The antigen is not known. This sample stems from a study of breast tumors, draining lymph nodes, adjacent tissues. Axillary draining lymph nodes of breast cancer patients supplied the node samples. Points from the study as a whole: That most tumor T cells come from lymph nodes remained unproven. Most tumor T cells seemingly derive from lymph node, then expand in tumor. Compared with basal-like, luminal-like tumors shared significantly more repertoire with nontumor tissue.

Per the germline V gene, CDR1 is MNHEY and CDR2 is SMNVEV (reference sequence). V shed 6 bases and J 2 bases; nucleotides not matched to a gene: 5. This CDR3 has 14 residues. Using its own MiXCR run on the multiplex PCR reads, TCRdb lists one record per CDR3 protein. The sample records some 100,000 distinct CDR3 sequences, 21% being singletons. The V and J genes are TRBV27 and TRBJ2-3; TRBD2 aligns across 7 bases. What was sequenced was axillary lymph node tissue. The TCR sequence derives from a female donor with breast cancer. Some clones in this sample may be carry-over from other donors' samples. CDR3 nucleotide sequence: TGTGCCAGCAGGACTAGCCCTTTCACAGATACGCAGTATTTT. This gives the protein CASRTSPFTDTQYF.